Presented here are 6 T cell receptor beta chains from one specimen sequenced in a study of T cell repertoires in cytomegalovirus infection. From the reads, TCRdb called clonotypes with MiXCR, one entry per CDR3 protein. The data contain 900,000 to 950,000 distinct CDR3 sequences, around a third of them singletons. No antigens are known for them. The sequences come from cultured CD8+ T cells from PBMCs, collected from culture after CMV antigen stimulation. The receptors originated from a human donor in good health (CMV status not recorded). Some clones in this sample may be carry-over from other donors' samples.

This clonotype was counted a few times. The chain is built from TRBV20-1 and TRBJ2-1; 8 positions agree with TRBD1. CDR3 length: 17 residues. Per germline, CDR1 DFQATT and CDR2 SNEGSKA (reference sequence). The V gene end was trimmed by 0 bases and the J gene end by 3 bases; junction bases not matched to a gene: 10. The CDR3 region has the DNA TGCAGTGCTAGAGATAAACAGGGGGACCACCTCTACAATGAGCAGTTCTTC. Translation: CSARDKQGDHLYNEQFF.

The rearrangement uses TRBV20-1 and TRBJ2-1, with TRBD2 as a possible D gene (6 bases). V was cut by 5 bases and J by 3 bases, with 14 bases left in between. CDR3 length: 14 residues. The germline V gene encodes CDR1 DFQATT and CDR2 SNEGSKA (reference sequence). The CDR3 DNA reads as TGCAGTGCTTTTAATCGCGGGAACTACAATGAGCAGTTCTTC. Protein sequence: CSAFNRGNYNEQFF.

The CDR3 sequence is CASRSLGVGEQYV. The CDR3 coding sequence is TGTGCCAGCAGATCATTAGGGGTCGGCGAGCAGTACGTC. The chain joins TRBV27 to TRBJ2-7; a weak D match, TRBD1 (5 bases). CDR1 is MNHEY and CDR2 is SMNVEV in the germline V gene (reference sequence). This CDR3 is built from 13 residues. Trimming removed 6 bases from V and 6 bases from J, with 15 bases in between.

In its sample, this clonotype was seen once. The junction and the germline gene differ at one end; a read error may be behind it. The chain joins TRBV7-8 to TRBJ2-2; TRBD1 matches at 8 bases. The CDR3 is 16 amino acids. Looked up from germline, CDR1 is SGHVS and CDR2 is FQNEAQ. The CDR3 region has the DNA TGTGTCAGCAGCCCGAGGACAGGGAAGAACACCGGGGAGCTGTTTTTT. It codes for CVSSPRTGKNTGELFF.

The chain employs TRBV14 and TRBJ2-7; D is unclear. V gave up 4 bases and J gave up 4 bases, with 14 bases separating them. This CDR3 is 14 amino acids long. Germline V gene lookup returns CDR1 SGHDN and CDR2 FVKESK. As DNA, the CDR3 is TGTGCCAGCAGCCCCTCAGTCTCCTGGTACGAGCAGTACTTC. Translation gives CASSPSVSWYEQYF. Drawing the rest from reference TRBV14 and TRBJ2-7, the complete variable domain is EAGVTQFPSHSVIEKGQTVTLRCDPISGHDNLYWYRRVMGKEIKFLLHFVKESKQDESGMPNNRFLAERTGGTYSTLKVQPAELEDSGVYFCASSPSVSWYEQYFGPGTRLTVT.

The V call is TRBV15, the J call TRBJ1-1; TRBD1 is a possible D gene (5 bases). The CDR3 is 14 amino acids. Germline V CDR1 and CDR2: LNHNV, YYDKDF (reference sequence). The V end was cut by 0 bases, the J end by 6 bases, with 11 bases between. The CDR3 loop is CATSRDRGASEAFF. In DNA, the CDR3 is TGTGCCACCAGCAGAGATCGAGGGGCCTCTGAAGCTTTCTTT. Full variable domain (missing parts from reference TRBV15 and TRBJ1-1): DAMVIQNPRYQVTQFGKPVTLSCSQTLNHNVMYWYQQKSSQAPKLLFHYYDKDFNNEADTPDNFQSRRPNTSFCFLDIRSPGLGDTAMYLCATSRDRGASEAFFGQGTRLTVV.